This T cell receptor beta chain stems from a study of CD8 T cells in ankylosing spondylitis. Study results and caveats: Characteristic of ankylosing spondylitis blood, it appeared, was a TCR beta motif comprising several highly homologous variants. As reported, disease-linked clones showed significant enrichment in matched ankylosing spondylitis synovial fluid.

The sample holds many counts of this clonotype. Its antigen remains unknown. Germline lookup yields CDR1 DFQATT and CDR2 SNEGSKA (reference sequence). V was trimmed by 0 bases and J by 0 bases, leaving 6 bases between them. The CDR3 extends over 15 amino acids. MiXCR was run by TCRdb on the 5' RACE reads, yielding one entry per CDR3 protein. There are some 130,000 distinct CDR3 sequences in the sample; 7.3% occur only once, and roughly 12% lies in the top ten. The V call is TRBV20-1, the J call TRBJ1-6; no firm D call. Sequencing used blood, either unsorted or a sorted T cell fraction (not recorded which). This receptor was obtained from a female donor with ankylosing spondylitis or in good health (not recorded which). The CDR3 loop reads CSARDSSSYNSPLHF. CDR3 sequence (DNA): TGCAGTGCTAGAGACAGTAGCTCCTATAATTCACCCCTCCACTTT.